This TCR beta chain was recovered during a study of T-cell reconstitution after alpha-beta-depleted transplantation in children listed by TCRdb under 2016. Study-wide context: The study quantitatively tracked T-cell immune reconstitution after TCRalphabeta/CD19-depleted allogeneic hematopoietic cell transplantation in children using TCR repertoire profiling.

Library generation was performed with PCR. This sample was sequenced with an Illumina HiSeq 2500. Molecular barcoding was employed in the preparation of TCR libraries, with unique molecular identifiers being used to normalize TCRbeta repertoire quantification. TCRdb reran the public reads through fastp at Q25 and MiXCR, keeping productive beta chains. Rows merge per CDR3 protein into single entries with the most common DNA and genes. The sample table holds almost 500,000 distinct CDR3 sequences, of which around an eighth were seen once. The ten most abundant clones make up over 5.5% of the sample. Notes on this clonotype: The specificity of this receptor is unknown. Nothing much larger sits one base from this clone, and base qualities are not available.

From the cysteine through the phenylalanine, the CDR3 covers 14 amino acids. Just the 42-base CDR3 DNA is kept, in frame starting at base 1. Between the V and J ends, shortened by 6 bases and 1 base respectively, the junction contains 13 bases. CDR1 and CDR2, per the germline V gene (reference sequence), are DFQATT and SNEGSKA. The TCR originated in a human donor who donated a stem cell graft to a child with combined immunodeficiency. This sequence uses TRBV20-1 and TRBJ1-3; 5 matching bases give a weak D call of TRBD1. Sample: PBMCs from the stem cell graft donor, taken from the stem cell graft. The bases are TGCAGTGCCCGTCGGGGCAGGTCTGGAAACACCATATATTTT. Its coded protein is CSARRGRSGNTIYF.